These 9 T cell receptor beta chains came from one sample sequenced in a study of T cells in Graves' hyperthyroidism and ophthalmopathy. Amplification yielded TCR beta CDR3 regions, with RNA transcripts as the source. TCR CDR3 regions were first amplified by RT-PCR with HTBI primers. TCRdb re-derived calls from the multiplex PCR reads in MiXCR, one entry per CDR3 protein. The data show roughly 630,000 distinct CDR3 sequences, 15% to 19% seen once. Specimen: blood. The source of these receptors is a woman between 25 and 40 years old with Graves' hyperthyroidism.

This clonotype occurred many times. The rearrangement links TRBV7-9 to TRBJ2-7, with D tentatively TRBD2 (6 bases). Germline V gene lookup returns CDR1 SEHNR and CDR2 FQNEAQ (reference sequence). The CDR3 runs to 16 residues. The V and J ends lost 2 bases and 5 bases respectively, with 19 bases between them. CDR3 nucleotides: TGTGCCAGCAGCTTAATTGTCGTGGGAGGTCGGGACGAGCAGTACTTC. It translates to CASSLIVVGGRDEQYF.

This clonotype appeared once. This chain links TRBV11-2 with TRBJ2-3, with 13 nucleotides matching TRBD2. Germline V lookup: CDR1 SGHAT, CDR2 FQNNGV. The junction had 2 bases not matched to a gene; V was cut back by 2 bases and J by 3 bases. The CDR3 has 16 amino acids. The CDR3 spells CASSLSGLAGTDTQYF. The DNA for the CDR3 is TGTGCCAGCAGCTTATCGGGACTAGCGGGAACAGATACGCAGTATTTT.

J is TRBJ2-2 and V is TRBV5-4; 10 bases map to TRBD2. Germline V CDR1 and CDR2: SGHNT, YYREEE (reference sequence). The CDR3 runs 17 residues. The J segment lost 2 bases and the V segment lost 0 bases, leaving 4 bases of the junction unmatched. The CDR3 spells CASSLGSGRSNTGELFF. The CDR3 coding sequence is TGTGCCAGCAGCTTGGGTAGCGGGAGGTCCAACACCGGGGAGCTGTTTTTT. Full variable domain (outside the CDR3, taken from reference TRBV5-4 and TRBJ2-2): ETGVTQSPTHLIKTRGQQVTLRCSSQSGHNTVSWYQQALGQGPQFIFQYYREEENGRGNFPPRFSGLQFPNYSSELNVNALELDDSALYLCASSLGSGRSNTGELFFGEGSRLTVL.

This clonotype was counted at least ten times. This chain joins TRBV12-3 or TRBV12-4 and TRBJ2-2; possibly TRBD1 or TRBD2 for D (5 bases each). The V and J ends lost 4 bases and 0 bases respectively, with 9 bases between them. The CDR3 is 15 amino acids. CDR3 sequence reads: CASSWGTSNTGELFF. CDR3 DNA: TGTGCCAGCAGTTGGGGGACCTCGAACACCGGGGAGCTGTTTTTT.

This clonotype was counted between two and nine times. The CDR3 nucleotides are TGTGCCAGCAGCTTAGACAGGCGGCAACTGTTTTTT. Its translation: CASSLDRRQLFF. V usage is TRBV7-9 and J usage is TRBJ1-4; D might be TRBD1 (5 bases). The germline V and J ends were trimmed by 1 base and 12 bases, with 9 bases remaining between them. Per germline, CDR1 SEHNR and CDR2 FQNEAQ (reference sequence). The CDR3 has 12 residues.

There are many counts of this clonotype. In nucleotides, the CDR3 is TGTGCCAGCAGCTTTCAGCGGGGAAACACCGGGGAGCTGTTTTTT. It specifies CASSFQRGNTGELFF. This sequence joins TRBV7-9 and TRBJ2-2; 7 bases fit TRBD2. J lost 2 bases, V lost 3 bases, and 3 bases had no gene match. CDR1 SEHNR and CDR2 FQNEAQ come from the germline V gene (reference sequence). The CDR3 consists of 15 residues.

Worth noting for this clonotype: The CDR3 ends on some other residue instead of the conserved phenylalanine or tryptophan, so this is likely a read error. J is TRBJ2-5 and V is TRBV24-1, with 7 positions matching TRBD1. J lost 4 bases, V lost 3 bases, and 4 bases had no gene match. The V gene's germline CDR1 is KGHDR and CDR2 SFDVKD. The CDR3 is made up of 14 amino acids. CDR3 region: CATSDQDRIETQYL. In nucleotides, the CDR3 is TGTGCCACCAGTGATCAGGACAGGATAGAGACCCAGTACCTC.

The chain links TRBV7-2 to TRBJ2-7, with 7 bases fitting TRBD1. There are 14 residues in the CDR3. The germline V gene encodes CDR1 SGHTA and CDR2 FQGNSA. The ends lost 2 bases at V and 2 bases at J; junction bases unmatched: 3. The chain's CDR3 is CASSLTRGTYEQYF. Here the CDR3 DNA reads TGTGCCAGCAGCTTAACCAGGGGGACCTACGAGCAGTACTTC.

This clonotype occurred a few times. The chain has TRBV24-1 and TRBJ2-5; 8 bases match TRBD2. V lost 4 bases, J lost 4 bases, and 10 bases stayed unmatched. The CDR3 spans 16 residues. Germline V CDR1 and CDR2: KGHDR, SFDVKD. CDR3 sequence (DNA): TGTGCCACCAGTGAGGCCGGGACTAGGGGAGGAGAGACCCAGTACTTC. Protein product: CATSEAGTRGGETQYF.